This TCR beta chain was recovered during a study of blood T cell repertoires in COVID-19. On the study more broadly: From T cells, B-cell-depleted T cells, or PBMCs came the material, which was cDNA or gDNA.

The CDR3 runs 13 residues. Per the germline V gene, CDR1 is SGHNT and CDR2 is YYREEE (reference sequence). The ends were cut back, 2 bases at V and 6 bases at J, with 11 bases in the middle. The assay was immunoSEQ multiplex PCR, and TCRdb's table has in-frame clones only and misses some. This table has around 120,000 clones, around 79% appearing once. This clone was counted a few times. The receptor comes from a man aged 65-85 years with acute or convalescent COVID-19. The chain is built from TRBV5-4 and TRBJ1-2; D might be TRBD1 (5 bases). The source material was peripheral blood. CDR3 in DNA: TGTGCCAGCAGCTTCGGGGGGATGAATGGCTACACCTTC. Translating it yields CASSFGGMNGYTF.